Included here is one TCR beta chain sequence, with context. The CDR3 contains 14 residues. Between the trimmed V and J ends, which lost 0 bases and 8 bases, there was a span of 14 bases. Looked up from germline, CDR1 is SGHRS and CDR2 is YFSETQ. Sequenced by immunoSEQ multiplex PCR; TCRdb stores in-frame clones only, minus some. The repertoire has 75,000 to 90,000 clones, about 92% of them found once; the top ten carry approximately 7%. The record originates from a study of blood T cell repertoires in COVID-19. The TCR sequence derives from a man between 18 and 29 years old with COVID-19, enrolled during active disease. The gene calls are TRBV5-1 and TRBJ1-2; possibly TRBD1 for D (5 bases). The source material was peripheral blood. The CDR3 DNA reads TGCGCCAGCAGCTTGGCAGGGTTTCTCTTCGGCTACACCTTC. It specifies CASSLAGFLFGYTF.